The rows below give T cell receptor beta chains drawn from one sample of a study of T-cell reconstitution after alpha-beta-depleted transplantation in children. Via MiXCR, TCRdb re-called the PCR reads, giving one row per CDR3 protein. The repertoire has some 550,000 distinct CDR3 sequences, 20% to 25% of them found once; the top ten carry roughly 13%. Sequencing was performed on PBMCs, mostly from graft donor cells, taken 360 days after TCRalphabeta/CD19-depleted stem cell transplant. These receptors came from a boy less than two years old who had a stem cell transplant for acute myeloid leukemia, so the T cells may come from the graft donor. Both conserved end residues are part of each CDR3. A D gene is named only where the DNA matches it firmly. Clone size appears in some rows only: once, few, many, or a class for an expanded clone.

>few|TRBV5-6|TRBJ2-7|TRBD1
CASSSGTGIHEQYF
TGTGCCAGCAGCTCAGGGACAGGGATCCACGAGCAGTACTTC
>few|TRBV29-1|TRBJ1-1|-
CSVAPRQAINTEAFF
TGCAGCGTGGCCCCTCGACAGGCGATCAACACTGAAGCTTTCTTT
>-|TRBV11-2|TRBJ2-1|TRBD2
CASSWGGPYNEQFF
TGTGCCAGCAGCTGGGGGGGACCCTACAATGAGCAGTTCTTC
>many|TRBV10-3|TRBJ1-6|TRBD1
CAISVGQGGNNSPLHF
TGTGCCATCAGTGTTGGACAGGGGGGGAATAATTCACCCCTCCACTTT
>many|TRBV6-5|TRBJ2-3|TRBD2
CASSYGGGADTQYF
TGTGCCAGCAGTTACGGCGGGGGGGCAGATACGCAGTATTTT
>few|TRBV14|TRBJ1-6|-
CASSQESGLSSPLHF
TGTGCCAGCAGCCAAGAGTCAGGGTTGAGTTCACCCCTCCACTTT
>-|TRBV10-1|TRBJ2-3|TRBD1
CASSRQGASDTQYF
TGCGCCAGCAGTAGACAGGGGGCATCGGATACGCAGTATTTT
>few|TRBV28|TRBJ2-3|-
CASSSGEDTQYF
TGTGCCAGCAGTTCCGGGGAGGATACGCAGTATTTT
>few|TRBV10-3|TRBJ2-1|-
CAISMTGTKEGEQFF
TGTGCCATCAGTATGACAGGTACGAAAGAGGGTGAGCAGTTCTTC
>few|TRBV20-1|TRBJ2-3|-
CSAVDGSSTDTQYF
TGCAGTGCAGTGGACGGATCTAGCACAGATACGCAGTATTTT
>many|TRBV29-1|TRBJ1-1|-
CSVVRGMNTEAFF
TGCAGCGTTGTGCGGGGAATGAACACTGAAGCTTTCTTT
>many|TRBV7-2|TRBJ1-5|-
CASSLVADLNQPQHF
TGTGCCAGCAGCTTAGTGGCAGACCTCAATCAGCCCCAGCATTTT
>-|TRBV12-3/TRBV12-4|TRBJ1-2|-
CASSLANLRGYTF
TGTGCCAGCAGTTTGGCGAATCTTAGGGGCTACACCTTC
>many|TRBV12-3/TRBV12-4|TRBJ2-3|-
CASSSGPVDTQYF
TGTGCCAGCAGTTCCGGCCCGGTGGATACGCAGTATTTT
>-|TRBV29-1|TRBJ2-1|-
CSVEDPTRSYNEQFF
TGCAGCGTTGAAGATCCTACTAGGTCCTACAATGAGCAGTTCTTC
>few|TRBV6-2/TRBV6-3|TRBJ2-7|TRBD2
CASSYSLAGDYEQYF
TGTGCCAGCAGTTACAGTCTAGCGGGGGACTACGAGCAGTACTTC
>few|TRBV5-6|TRBJ2-1|-
CASSLEYIDEQFF
TGTGCCAGCAGCTTGGAATACATCGATGAGCAGTTCTTC
>many|TRBV5-5|TRBJ2-3|-
CASSLGFQGTDTQYF
TGTGCCAGCAGCTTGGGGTTCCAGGGGACAGATACGCAGTATTTT
>-|TRBV5-6|TRBJ2-1|-
CASSTRTIGDNEQFF
TGTGCCAGCAGCACGCGGACTATTGGGGACAATGAGCAGTTCTTC
>few|TRBV12-3/TRBV12-4|TRBJ2-4|TRBD2
CASSLRTSGRNIQYF
TGTGCCAGCAGTTTAAGGACTAGCGGTCGGAACATTCAGTACTTC
>few|TRBV25-1|TRBJ2-7|-
CASSESSGVSYEQYF
TGTGCCAGCAGTGAATCGTCAGGAGTCTCCTACGAGCAGTACTTC
>few|TRBV5-5|TRBJ1-5|-
CASSLTGVENQPQHF
TGTGCCAGCAGCTTGACGGGCGTAGAAAATCAGCCCCAGCATTTT
>-|TRBV11-1|TRBJ2-1|TRBD2
CASSRGFGASGGGRNNEQFF
TGTGCCAGCAGCCGGGGGTTTGGTGCTAGCGGGGGTGGGAGAAACAATGAGCAGTTCTTC
>-|TRBV7-9|TRBJ2-1|-
CASSLELGEQFF
TGTGCCAGCAGCTTAGAACTGGGTGAGCAGTTCTTC
>many|TRBV6-1|TRBJ2-2|-
CASSSGDFIAGELFF
TGTGCCAGCAGCTCCGGGGACTTCATCGCCGGGGAGCTGTTTTTT
>-|TRBV12-3/TRBV12-4|TRBJ1-5|-
CASQRDSNQPQHF
TGTGCCAGCCAGCGGGACAGCAATCAGCCCCAGCATTTT
>few|TRBV11-2|TRBJ2-3|TRBD2
CASSLGFERGSTDTQYF
TGTGCCAGCAGCTTAGGATTTGAGCGGGGCAGCACAGATACGCAGTATTTT
>few|TRBV7-2|TRBJ2-5|-
CASSLAGVGETQYF
TGTGCCAGCAGCTTAGCGGGGGTCGGAGAGACCCAGTACTTC
>-|TRBV15|TRBJ1-5|-
CATSTTAKSNQPQHF
TGTGCCACCAGCACTACAGCGAAGAGCAATCAGCCCCAGCATTTT
>many|TRBV20-1|TRBJ2-1|-
CSARGDGGGGAPYYNEQFF
TGCAGTGCTAGAGGGGACGGGGGAGGAGGGGCCCCTTACTACAATGAGCAGTTCTTC
>few|TRBV11-2|TRBJ2-3|-
CASSLELAGTWTDTQYF
TGTGCCAGCAGCTTAGAACTGGCGGGGACTTGGACAGATACGCAGTATTTT
>few|TRBV6-5|TRBJ1-1|-
CASSYSQGGLRWTEAFF
TGTGCCAGCAGTTACTCGCAGGGCGGCCTGAGGTGGACTGAAGCTTTCTTT
>few|TRBV20-1|TRBJ1-3|TRBD1
CSAHRGSGNTIYF
TGCAGTGCTCACAGGGGCTCTGGAAACACCATATATTTT
>many|TRBV2|TRBJ2-1|-
CASIPQGPYNEQFF
TGTGCCAGCATTCCTCAGGGGCCATACAATGAGCAGTTCTTC
>-|TRBV6-1|TRBJ2-7|TRBD2
CASSNSGGAFEQYF
TGTGCCAGCAGTAATAGCGGGGGGGCATTCGAGCAGTACTTC
>many|TRBV2|TRBJ2-7|TRBD1
CAATSGGEQYF
TGTGCCGCGACTTCAGGGGGCGAGCAGTACTTC
>-|TRBV6-1|TRBJ1-2|-
CASRGDSHYGYTF
TGTGCCAGCAGGGGCGACAGTCACTATGGCTACACCTTC
>-|TRBV7-9|TRBJ2-1|TRBD2
CASSRGGIAYNEQFF
TGTGCCAGCAGCCGGGGGGGGATAGCCTACAATGAGCAGTTCTTC
>few|TRBV5-1|TRBJ2-1|-
CASSDRGLASYNEQFF
TGCGCCAGCAGTGACCGGGGACTGGCCTCCTACAATGAGCAGTTCTTC
>many|TRBV5-1|TRBJ2-1|-
CASAFRVVNEQFF
TGCGCCAGCGCCTTCCGGGTAGTCAATGAGCAGTTCTTC
>many|TRBV20-1|TRBJ2-3|-
CSAREGTVWTDTQYF
TGCAGTGCTAGAGAGGGGACGGTATGGACAGATACGCAGTATTTT
>many|TRBV19|TRBJ2-1|-
CASSYGEPNEQFF
TGTGCCAGTAGCTATGGGGAACCAAATGAGCAGTTCTTC
>-|TRBV20-1|TRBJ2-5|-
CSASRQAQETQYF
TGCAGTGCTAGTCGACAGGCCCAAGAGACCCAGTACTTC
>few|TRBV20-1|TRBJ1-2|-
CSAPGGYYGYTF
TGCAGTGCTCCGGGGGGCTACTATGGCTACACCTTC
>few|TRBV5-1|TRBJ1-1|TRBD1
CASSLEIVQGRQNTEAFF
TGCGCCAGCAGCTTGGAAATAGTACAGGGGCGACAGAACACTGAAGCTTTCTTT
>many|TRBV24-1|TRBJ2-1|TRBD1
CATSDPGTASSYNEQFF
TGTGCCACCAGTGATCCTGGGACAGCCTCTTCCTACAATGAGCAGTTCTTC
>-|TRBV15|TRBJ2-1|-
CATSTEQGSNEQFF
TGTGCCACCAGCACAGAACAGGGAAGCAATGAGCAGTTCTTC
>few|TRBV7-3|TRBJ2-3|-
CASSLKGTTDTQYF
TGTGCCAGCAGCCTAAAAGGGACCACAGATACGCAGTATTTT
>many|TRBV12-3/TRBV12-4|TRBJ2-3|TRBD1
CASSDPRDRVGTDTQYF
TGTGCCAGCAGTGACCCCCGGGACAGGGTGGGAACAGATACGCAGTATTTT
>many|TRBV20-1|TRBJ2-5|-
CSARAGTRETQYF
TGCAGTGCTAGAGCCGGAACAAGGGAGACCCAGTACTTC
>-|TRBV27|TRBJ1-1|-
CASSTVLWAKAAEAFF
TGTGCCAGCAGTACCGTCCTCTGGGCTAAGGCCGCTGAAGCTTTCTTT
>few|TRBV12-3/TRBV12-4|TRBJ1-5|-
CASSSPNQPQHF
TGTGCCAGCAGTTCCCCTAATCAGCCCCAGCATTTT
>few|TRBV20-1|TRBJ2-1|TRBD2
CSANRGGGGYNEQFF
TGCAGTGCTAATAGGGGGGGCGGGGGGTACAATGAGCAGTTCTTC
>many|TRBV10-3|TRBJ1-1|-
CAISILAGLPNTEAFF
TGTGCCATCAGTATCTTGGCAGGGTTACCGAACACTGAAGCTTTCTTT
>-|TRBV7-2|TRBJ2-7|TRBD2
CASSLLAGGNEQYF
TGTGCCAGCAGCTTACTAGCGGGGGGAAACGAGCAGTACTTC
>many|TRBV20-1|TRBJ2-1|-
CSASRFRGSYNEQFF
TGCAGTGCTAGCCGCTTCAGAGGGTCCTACAATGAGCAGTTCTTC